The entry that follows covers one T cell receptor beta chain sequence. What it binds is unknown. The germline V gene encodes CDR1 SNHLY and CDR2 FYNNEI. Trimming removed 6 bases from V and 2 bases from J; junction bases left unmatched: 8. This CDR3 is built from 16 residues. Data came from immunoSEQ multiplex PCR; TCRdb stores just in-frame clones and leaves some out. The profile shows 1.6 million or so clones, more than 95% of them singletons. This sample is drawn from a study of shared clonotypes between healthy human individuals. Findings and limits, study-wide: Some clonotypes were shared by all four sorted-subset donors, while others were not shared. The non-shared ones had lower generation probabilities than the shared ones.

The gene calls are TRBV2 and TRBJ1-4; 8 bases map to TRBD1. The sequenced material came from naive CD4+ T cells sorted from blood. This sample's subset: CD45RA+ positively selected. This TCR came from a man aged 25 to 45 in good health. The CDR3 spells CASRKTGALTNEKLFF. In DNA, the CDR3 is TGTGCCAGCAGGAAGACAGGGGCGTTGACTAATGAAAAACTGTTTTTT.